The rows below give T cell receptor beta chains drawn from one sample of a study of CD4 T cells in relation to SARS-CoV-2 and coronaviruses. Clones were read by immunoSEQ multiplex PCR, and TCRdb kept only the in-frame ones, dropping some. In the table there are some 30,000 clones, 78% of which are singletons. Their recognized antigens are unknown. The sequenced sample consisted of CD4+ T cells from PBMCs, cultured in vitro. The origin of the receptors is a human donor in good health. CDR3s include the opening cysteine and the closing phenylalanine or tryptophan. A D gene is named only where the DNA matches it firmly. Clone size is stated in some rows and not others, as once, few, many or a class when expanded.

size,D,V,J,CDR3,DNA
.,.,TRBV18,TRBJ1-3,CASSPPGAGNTIYF,TGTGCCAGCTCACCACCAGGGGCTGGAAACACCATATATTTT
.,.,TRBV18,TRBJ2-5,CASSPRTSQRETQYF,TGTGCCAGCTCACCACGGACCAGTCAGAGGGAGACCCAGTACTTC
.,.,TRBV5-4,TRBJ2-7,CASSLSSYEQYF,TGTGCCAGCAGCCTTAGCTCCTACGAGCAGTACTTC
.,TRBD1,TRBV19,TRBJ1-2,CASSRQGDDYGYTF,TGTGCCAGTAGTAGACAGGGGGATGACTATGGCTACACCTTC
once,.,TRBV9,TRBJ1-1,CASSPTAGQDTEAFF,TGTGCCAGCAGCCCCACGGCAGGGCAGGACACTGAAGCTTTCTTT
.,TRBD2,TRBV9,TRBJ2-5,CASGASGEPQETQYF,TGTGCCAGCGGGGCTAGCGGGGAACCCCAAGAGACCCAGTACTTC
.,.,TRBV7-2,TRBJ1-5,CASSPGGEQPQHF,TGTGCCAGCAGCCCCGGGGGGGAACAGCCCCAGCATTTT
few,.,TRBV4-3,TRBJ2-7,CASRGGRTPRSYEQYF,TGCGCCAGCAGGGGCGGTCGGACACCAAGATCTTACGAGCAGTACTTC
.,.,TRBV6-2/TRBV6-3,TRBJ1-5,CASSYDSNQPQHF,TGTGCCAGCAGTTACGATAGCAATCAGCCCCAGCATTTT
.,.,TRBV9,TRBJ1-2,CASALAKANYGYTF,TGTGCCAGCGCTCTTGCCAAGGCGAACTATGGCTACACCTTC
few,.,TRBV27,TRBJ1-3,CASSRTGLSGNTIYF,TGTGCCAGCAGTCGAACAGGGCTCTCTGGAAACACCATATATTTT
.,.,TRBV18,TRBJ2-5,CASSPGAQETQYF,TGTGCCAGCTCACCAGGTGCGCAAGAGACCCAGTACTTC
.,.,TRBV6-2/TRBV6-3,TRBJ1-4,CASSYSDRKLFF,TGTGCCAGCAGTTACTCGGACCGAAAACTGTTTTTT
.,TRBD1,TRBV6-1,TRBJ2-4,CASSERDRVRDIQYF,TGTGCCAGCAGTGAGAGGGACAGGGTAAGAGACATTCAGTACTTC
once,TRBD1,TRBV4-1,TRBJ2-5,CASSLLSRPGARDRGHETQYF,TGCGCCAGCAGCCTCTTGAGCAGGCCGGGGGCCCGGGACAGGGGGCACGAGACCCAGTACTTC
once,.,TRBV4-1,TRBJ1-5,CASSLGPLLQPQHF,TGCGCCAGCAGCCTGGGACCGCTCCTTCAGCCCCAGCATTTT
.,.,TRBV5-5,TRBJ2-7,CASSPTGTQSYEQYF,TGTGCCAGCAGCCCAACCGGGACACAGTCCTACGAGCAGTACTTC
.,.,TRBV29-1,TRBJ2-7,CSASTLRGSYEQYF,TGCAGCGCTAGTACCCTCAGGGGTAGCTACGAGCAGTACTTC
.,.,TRBV20-1,TRBJ1-4,CGPRVGEKLFF,TGCGGTCCGAGAGTGGGAGAAAAACTGTTTTTT
.,TRBD1,TRBV6-5,TRBJ1-2,CASSYSATGLFYGYTF,TGTGCCAGCAGTTACTCAGCGACAGGGCTATTCTATGGCTACACCTTC
.,TRBD1,TRBV5-1,TRBJ2-7,CASSYDGTESYEQYF,TGCGCCAGCAGTTACGACGGGACAGAGTCCTACGAGCAGTACTTC
.,TRBD1,TRBV19,TRBJ2-5,CASSMATGTGETQYF,TGTGCCAGTAGTATGGCGACAGGGACGGGGGAGACCCAGTACTTC
.,.,TRBV7-3,TRBJ1-1,CASSSSVNTEAFF,TGTGCCAGCAGCTCCTCAGTGAACACTGAAGCTTTCTTT
.,TRBD1,TRBV5-1,TRBJ1-2,CASSSGTGGNYGYTF,TGCGCCAGCAGCTCCGGGACAGGGGGGAACTATGGCTACACCTTC
.,.,TRBV5-6,TRBJ2-7,CASSWDGSSYEQYF,TGTGCCAGCAGCTGGGACGGGAGCTCCTACGAGCAGTACTTC
.,.,TRBV9,TRBJ2-2,CASSATSNTGELFF,TGTGCCAGCAGCGCGACTAGTAACACCGGGGAGCTGTTTTTT
.,TRBD1,TRBV7-2,TRBJ2-1,CASSFDRGGYNEQFF,TGTGCCAGCAGCTTCGACAGGGGCGGCTACAATGAGCAGTTCTTC
.,.,TRBV18,TRBJ1-1,CASSPAAKNTEAFF,TGTGCCAGCTCACCAGCAGCAAAGAACACTGAAGCTTTCTTT
.,.,TRBV5-1,TRBJ2-7,CASSRVVGAGYEQYF,TGCGCCAGCAGTAGGGTGGTGGGGGCCGGCTACGAGCAGTACTTC
.,TRBD1,TRBV5-4,TRBJ1-4,CASSLAGTVNEKLFF,TGTGCCAGCAGCTTGGCCGGGACAGTGAATGAAAAACTGTTTTTT
.,.,TRBV7-9,TRBJ1-5,CASSLNYQPQHF,TGTGCCAGCAGCCTAAACTATCAGCCCCAGCATTTT
.,.,TRBV10-3,TRBJ1-5,CAISAGGSNQPQHF,TGTGCCATCAGTGCTGGGGGTAGCAATCAGCCCCAGCATTTT
few,.,TRBV5-6,TRBJ1-6,CASSFTHGENSPLHF,TGTGCCAGCAGCTTTACGCACGGGGAAAATTCACCCCTCCACTTT
.,TRBD1,TRBV19,TRBJ1-1,CASRPPDRVTEAFF,TGTGCCAGTAGACCCCCGGACAGGGTCACTGAAGCTTTCTTT
.,.,TRBV6-5,TRBJ2-7,CASRTPGQVYEQYF,TGTGCCAGCAGGACACCGGGACAAGTTTACGAGCAGTACTTC
.,.,TRBV19,TRBJ1-1,CASSVTGLNTEAFF,TGTGCCAGTAGTGTTACAGGGTTGAACACTGAAGCTTTCTTT
.,TRBD2,TRBV7-2,TRBJ2-3,CASSLGSLAGGRTDTQYF,TGTGCCAGCAGCTTAGGTAGTCTAGCGGGGGGGCGAACAGATACGCAGTATTTT